Listed below are T cell receptor beta chains from one sample, sequenced in a study of PD-1 blockade in classical Hodgkin lymphoma. Generated by immunoSEQ multiplex PCR, the TCRdb table keeps only in-frame clones and is missing some. The table shows 45,000 or so clones, with about three quarters occurring only once. Sequences were derived from peripheral blood mononuclear cells (PBMCs), sampled at baseline. The receptor source for this set is a human donor with classical Hodgkin lymphoma. Each CDR3 is given with its conserved first and last residue. A D gene is named only where the DNA matches it firmly. Only some rows state a clone size, as once, few, many or a class for expanded clones.

D gene: .
clone size: few
J gene: TRBJ2-7
V gene: TRBV5-1
CDR3 protein: CASRELAASYEQYF
CDR3 DNA: TGCGCCAGCCGGGAACTAGCTGCTTCCTACGAGCAGTACTTC

D gene: .
clone size: few
J gene: TRBJ1-1
V gene: TRBV10-3
CDR3 protein: CAIRTTGNTEAFF
CDR3 DNA: TGTGCCATCAGGACCACAGGGAACACTGAAGCTTTCTTT

D gene: TRBD1
clone size: many
J gene: TRBJ2-7
V gene: TRBV11-2
CDR3 protein: CASSLTTGGTYEQYF
CDR3 DNA: TGTGCCAGCAGCTTAACGACAGGGGGCACCTACGAGCAGTACTTC

D gene: .
clone size: .
J gene: TRBJ1-2
V gene: TRBV2
CDR3 protein: CASSAQVGYGYTF
CDR3 DNA: TGTGCCAGCAGTGCGCAGGTCGGGTATGGCTACACCTTC

D gene: .
clone size: .
J gene: TRBJ1-3
V gene: TRBV5-1
CDR3 protein: CASSPQGTENTIYF
CDR3 DNA: TGCGCCAGCAGCCCACAGGGTACGGAAAACACCATATATTTT

D gene: TRBD1
clone size: .
J gene: TRBJ1-3
V gene: TRBV6-1
CDR3 protein: CASSAGTGGSGNTIYF
CDR3 DNA: TGTGCCAGCAGTGCTGGGACAGGGGGCTCTGGAAACACCATATATTTT

D gene: .
clone size: .
J gene: TRBJ1-6
V gene: TRBV30
CDR3 protein: CAWRAGNGSPLHF
CDR3 DNA: TGTGCCTGGAGGGCAGGGAACGGATCACCCCTCCACTTT

D gene: .
clone size: .
J gene: TRBJ1-3
V gene: TRBV30
CDR3 protein: CAWRVGSGNTIYF
CDR3 DNA: TGTGCCTGGAGAGTAGGGTCTGGAAACACCATATATTTT

D gene: TRBD2
clone size: .
J gene: TRBJ2-2
V gene: TRBV28
CDR3 protein: CATSRGENTGELFF
CDR3 DNA: TGTGCCACCAGTCGGGGGGAGAACACCGGGGAGCTGTTTTTT

D gene: .
clone size: .
J gene: TRBJ1-2
V gene: TRBV6-1
CDR3 protein: CVLWGGGYTF
CDR3 DNA: TGTGTACTATGGGGCGGAGGCTACACCTTC

D gene: .
clone size: .
J gene: TRBJ1-1
V gene: TRBV6-1
CDR3 protein: CASSESLMNTEAFF
CDR3 DNA: TGTGCCAGCAGTGAATCTCTGATGAACACTGAAGCTTTCTTT

D gene: .
clone size: .
J gene: TRBJ2-1
V gene: TRBV28
CDR3 protein: CASSYKYNEQFF
CDR3 DNA: TGTGCCAGCAGTTACAAGTACAATGAGCAGTTCTTC

D gene: .
clone size: .
J gene: TRBJ2-6
V gene: TRBV6-6
CDR3 protein: CASSTQTVPGANVLTF
CDR3 DNA: TGTGCCAGCAGTACCCAAACAGTTCCTGGGGCCAACGTCCTGACTTTC

D gene: .
clone size: .
J gene: TRBJ2-2
V gene: TRBV5-1
CDR3 protein: CASYLNLHTGELFF
CDR3 DNA: TGCGCCAGCTATCTGAACTTACACACCGGGGAGCTGTTTTTT

D gene: .
clone size: few
J gene: TRBJ2-5
V gene: TRBV6-1
CDR3 protein: CASGTLPQETQYF
CDR3 DNA: TGTGCCAGCGGTACTCTTCCGCAAGAGACCCAGTACTTC

D gene: .
clone size: .
J gene: TRBJ1-1
V gene: TRBV14
CDR3 protein: CASSPGLPGTEAFF
CDR3 DNA: TGTGCCAGCAGCCCGGGACTGCCGGGAACTGAAGCTTTCTTT

D gene: .
clone size: once
J gene: TRBJ2-5
V gene: TRBV12-2
CDR3 protein: CASRGEGLWSVETQYF
CDR3 DNA: TGTGCAAGTCGCGGGGAGGGACTATGGTCGGTAGAGACCCAGTACTTC

D gene: TRBD1
clone size: .
J gene: TRBJ1-1
V gene: TRBV7-8
CDR3 protein: CASSLGQGNTEAFF
CDR3 DNA: TGTGCCAGCAGCTTAGGACAGGGGAACACTGAAGCTTTCTTT

D gene: .
clone size: .
J gene: TRBJ1-2
V gene: TRBV29-1
CDR3 protein: CSVDLGSGETNYGYTF
CDR3 DNA: TGCAGCGTTGATCTCGGGTCGGGGGAGACTAACTATGGCTACACCTTC

D gene: .
clone size: once
J gene: TRBJ2-5
V gene: TRBV12-2
CDR3 protein: CASRLARTSGTQETQYF
CDR3 DNA: TGTGCAAGTCGCTTAGCCCGGACTAGCGGAACCCAAGAGACCCAGTACTTC

D gene: .
clone size: .
J gene: TRBJ1-2
V gene: TRBV19
CDR3 protein: CASARASYGYTF
CDR3 DNA: TGTGCCTCCGCCAGAGCCTCCTATGGCTACACCTTC

D gene: TRBD2
clone size: .
J gene: TRBJ2-1
V gene: TRBV5-1
CDR3 protein: CASSGGLAGGDEQFF
CDR3 DNA: TGCGCCAGCAGCGGGGGACTAGCGGGAGGGGATGAGCAGTTCTTC